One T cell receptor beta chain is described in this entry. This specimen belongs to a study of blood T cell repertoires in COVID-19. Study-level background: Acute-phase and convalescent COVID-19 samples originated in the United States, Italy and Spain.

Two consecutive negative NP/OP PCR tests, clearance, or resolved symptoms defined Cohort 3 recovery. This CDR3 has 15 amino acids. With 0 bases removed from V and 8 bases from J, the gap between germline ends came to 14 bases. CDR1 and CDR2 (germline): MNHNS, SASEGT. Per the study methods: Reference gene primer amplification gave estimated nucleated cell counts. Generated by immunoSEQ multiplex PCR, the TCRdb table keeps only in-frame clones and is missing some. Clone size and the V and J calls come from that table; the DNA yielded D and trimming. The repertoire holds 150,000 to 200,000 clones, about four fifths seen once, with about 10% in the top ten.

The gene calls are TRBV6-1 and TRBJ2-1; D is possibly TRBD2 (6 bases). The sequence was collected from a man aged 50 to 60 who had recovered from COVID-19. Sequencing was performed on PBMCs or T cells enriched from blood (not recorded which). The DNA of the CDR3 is TGTGCCAGCAGTGAAGCCTTAGCGGAAGAGGATGAGCAGTTCTTC. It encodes CASSEALAEEDEQFF.